Detailed here is one T cell receptor beta chain. What it recognizes is unknown. The data are from a study of T cell responses to AZD1222 COVID-19 vaccine. Clones were sequenced by immunoSEQ multiplex PCR, and TCRdb holds only the in-frame ones, with some missing. The profile shows about 150,000 clones, 80% to 90% of them singletons. Study-level points and caveats: All repertoire sampling was performed exclusively after the peak T cell response.

The specimen was peripheral blood, collected on day 0 of MenACWY control vaccination. The TCR was taken from an adult in good health.

The CDR3 region is CASSSQGEQVYEQYF. The CDR3 DNA follows: TGCGCCAGCAGCTCTCAGGGTGAACAGGTCTACGAGCAGTACTTC. This rearrangement joins TRBV5-1 to TRBJ2-7; weak D call: TRBD1 (5 bases). Germline V gene sequence: CDR1 SGHRS, CDR2 YFSETQ. The V gene lost 3 bases and the J gene lost 3 bases, with 16 bases spanning the gap. CDR3 length: 15 amino acids.